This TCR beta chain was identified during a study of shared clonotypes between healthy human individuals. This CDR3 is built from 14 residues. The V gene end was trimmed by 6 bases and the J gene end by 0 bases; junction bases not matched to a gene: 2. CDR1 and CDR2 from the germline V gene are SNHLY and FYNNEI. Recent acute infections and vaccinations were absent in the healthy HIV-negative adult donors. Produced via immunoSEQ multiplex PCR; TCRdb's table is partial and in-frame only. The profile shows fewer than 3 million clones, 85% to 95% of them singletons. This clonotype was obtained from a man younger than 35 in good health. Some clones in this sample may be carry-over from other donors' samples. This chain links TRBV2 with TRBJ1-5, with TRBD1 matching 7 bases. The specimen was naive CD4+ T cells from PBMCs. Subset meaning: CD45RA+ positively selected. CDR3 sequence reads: CASRGQLSNQPQHF. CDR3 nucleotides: TGTGCCAGCAGGGGACAGCTTAGCAATCAGCCCCAGCATTTT.